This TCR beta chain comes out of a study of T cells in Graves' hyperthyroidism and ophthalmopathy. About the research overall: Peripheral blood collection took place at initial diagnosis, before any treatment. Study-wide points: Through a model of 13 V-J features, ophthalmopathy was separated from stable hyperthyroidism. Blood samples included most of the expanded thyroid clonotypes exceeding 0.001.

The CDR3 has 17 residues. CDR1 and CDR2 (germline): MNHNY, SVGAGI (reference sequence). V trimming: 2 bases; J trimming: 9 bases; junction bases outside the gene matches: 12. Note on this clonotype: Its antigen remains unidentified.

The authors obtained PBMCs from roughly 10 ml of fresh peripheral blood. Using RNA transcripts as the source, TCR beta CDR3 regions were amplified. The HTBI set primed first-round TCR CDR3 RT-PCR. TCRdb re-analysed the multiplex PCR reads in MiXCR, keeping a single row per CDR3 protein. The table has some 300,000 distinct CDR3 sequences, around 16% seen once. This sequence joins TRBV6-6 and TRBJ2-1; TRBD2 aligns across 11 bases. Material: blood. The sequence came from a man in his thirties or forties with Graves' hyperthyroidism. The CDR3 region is CASSYRRTSGRQSEQFF. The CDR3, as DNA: TGTGCCAGCAGTTACCGGAGAACTAGCGGGAGACAATCTGAGCAGTTCTTC.